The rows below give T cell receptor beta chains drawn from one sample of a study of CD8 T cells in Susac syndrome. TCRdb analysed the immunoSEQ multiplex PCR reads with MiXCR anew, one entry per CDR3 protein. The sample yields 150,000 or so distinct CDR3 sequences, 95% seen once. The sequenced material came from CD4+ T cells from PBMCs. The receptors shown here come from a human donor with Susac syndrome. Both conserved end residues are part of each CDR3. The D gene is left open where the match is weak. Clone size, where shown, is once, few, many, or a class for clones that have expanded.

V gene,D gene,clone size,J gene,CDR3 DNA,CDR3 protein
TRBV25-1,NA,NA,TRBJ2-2,TGTGCCAGCAGTCGAACGGGAGACACCGGGGAGCTGTTTTTT,CASSRTGDTGELFF
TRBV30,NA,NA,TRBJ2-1,TGTGCCTGGAGTGTCGGGTACAATGAGCAGTTCTTC,CAWSVGYNEQFF
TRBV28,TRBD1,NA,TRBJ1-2,TGTGCCAGCAGTTTTCATGACAGGGACCGGGGCTACACCTTC,CASSFHDRDRGYTF
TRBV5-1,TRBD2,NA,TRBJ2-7,TGCGCCAGCAGCAGGGGAGCGGGAGTCGTGAGCGAGCAGTACTTC,CASSRGAGVVSEQYF
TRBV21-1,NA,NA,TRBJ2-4,TGTGCCAGCAGCCAAAGGACAGTGCGGTCAGGCCCGTTTCCCAAAAACATTCAGTACTTC,CASSQRTVRSGPFPKNIQYF
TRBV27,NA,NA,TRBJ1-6,TGTGCCAGCAGTTCACAGGGAAGGACCCTCCACTTT,CASSSQGRTLHF
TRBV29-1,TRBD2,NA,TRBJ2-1,TGCAGCGTGTATTTAGCGGGAGGGCCCAATGAGCAGTTCTTC,CSVYLAGGPNEQFF
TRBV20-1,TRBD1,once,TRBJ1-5,TGCAGTGCTAGAGAGGACAGGGAATATAGGCCCCAGCATTTT,CSAREDREYRPQHF
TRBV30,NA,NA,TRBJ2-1,TGTGCCTGGAACATTAAGACGACAGCGATCTCTTACAATGAGCAGTTCTTC,CAWNIKTTAISYNEQFF
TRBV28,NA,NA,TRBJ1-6,TGTGCCAGCACCAGAGGGAATTCACCCCTCCACTTT,CASTRGNSPLHF
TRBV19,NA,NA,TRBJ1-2,TGTGCCAGTAGTACACAGGGAACTGGCTACACCTTC,CASSTQGTGYTF
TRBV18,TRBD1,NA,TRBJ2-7,TGTGCCAGCTCACCACCGAACAGGGGAGACGAGCAGTACTTC,CASSPPNRGDEQYF
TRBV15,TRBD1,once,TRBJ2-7,TGTGCCACCACCGGGACAGGGGGAATTCAGGAGCAGTACTTC,CATTGTGGIQEQYF
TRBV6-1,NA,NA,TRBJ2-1,TGTGCCAGCAGTCGGCCAGGATCCACCGCCTACAATGAGCAGTTCTTC,CASSRPGSTAYNEQFF
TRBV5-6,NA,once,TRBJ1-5,TGTGCCAGCAGCCAGGGGTTTAGCAATCAGCCCCAGCATTTT,CASSQGFSNQPQHF
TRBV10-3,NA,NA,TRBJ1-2,TGTGCCATCAGGACCCCGGGGGAAGGCTACACCTTC,CAIRTPGEGYTF
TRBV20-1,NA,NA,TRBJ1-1,TGCAGTGCTGCCGGACGGGCCGGGCACACTGAAGCTTTCTTT,CSAAGRAGHTEAFF
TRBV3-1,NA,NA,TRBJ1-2,TGTGCCAGCAGCCAAGCCGCTTGGGGCTATGGCTACACCTTC,CASSQAAWGYGYTF
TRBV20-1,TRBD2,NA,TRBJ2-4,TGCAGTGCTAGCCCGGGGTCTAGCGGGAGGGCCAAAAACATTCAGTACTTC,CSASPGSSGRAKNIQYF
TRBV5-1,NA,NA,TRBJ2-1,TGCGCCAGCAGTGGTCAGACCGTCAATGAGCAGTTCTTC,CASSGQTVNEQFF
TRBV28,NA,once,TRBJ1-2,TGTGCCAGCAGCCGCCACGGACCGAAGGGCTATGGCTACACCTTC,CASSRHGPKGYGYTF
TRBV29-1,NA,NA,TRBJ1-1,TGCAGCGTCTCTAGGGGAGAGGGCACTGAAGCTTTCTTT,CSVSRGEGTEAFF
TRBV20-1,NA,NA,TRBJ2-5,TGCAGTGCTAGAGAGGACCGGACCCAAGAGACCCAGTACTTC,CSAREDRTQETQYF
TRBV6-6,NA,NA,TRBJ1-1,TGTGCCAGCAGCCCCCTCCCGAGGGCCCGGGACACTGAAGCTTTCTTT,CASSPLPRARDTEAFF
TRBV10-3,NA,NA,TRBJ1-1,TGTGCCATCAGTGACGCGGAGAACACTGAAGCTTTCTTT,CAISDAENTEAFF
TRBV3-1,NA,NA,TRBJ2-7,TGTGCCAGCAGCCGGGACTTTCTTGGCTCCTACGAGCAGTACTTC,CASSRDFLGSYEQYF
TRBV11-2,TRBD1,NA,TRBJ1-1,TGTGCCAGCAGCCCAACAGGGGTCAACACTGAAGCTTTCTTT,CASSPTGVNTEAFF
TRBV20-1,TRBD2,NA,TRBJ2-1,TGCAGTGCCACACTAGCGGGACTCAATGAGCAGTTCTTC,CSATLAGLNEQFF
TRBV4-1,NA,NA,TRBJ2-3,TGCGCCAGCTCTCCCAGGGTCTCCACAGATACGCAGTATTTT,CASSPRVSTDTQYF
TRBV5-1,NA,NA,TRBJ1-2,TGCGCCAGCAGCTCCGGGGACTCCGTATATGGCTACACCTTC,CASSSGDSVYGYTF
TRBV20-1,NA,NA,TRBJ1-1,TGCAGTGCTAGAGGCGCCAGTACGAACACTGAAGCTTTCTTT,CSARGASTNTEAFF
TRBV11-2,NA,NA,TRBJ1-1,TGTGCCAGCAGCGCCCGACAGTTGAACACTGAAGCTTTCTTT,CASSARQLNTEAFF
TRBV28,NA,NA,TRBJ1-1,TGTGCCAGCAGTTTATCGGGGTTGGCGGGGTCCGCTGAAGCTTTCTTT,CASSLSGLAGSAEAFF
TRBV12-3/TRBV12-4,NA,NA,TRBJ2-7,TGTGCCAGCAGTTTAGCAGGGGACACCTACGAGCAGTACTTC,CASSLAGDTYEQYF
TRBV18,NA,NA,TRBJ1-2,TGTGCCAGCTCACCACTGCTCCCGCAGCCGGGGGGCTATGGCTACACCTTC,CASSPLLPQPGGYGYTF
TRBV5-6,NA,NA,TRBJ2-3,TGTGCCAGCAGCGCAGCACTCCGCACAGATACGCAGTATTTT,CASSAALRTDTQYF
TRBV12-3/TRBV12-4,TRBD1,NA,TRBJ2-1,TGTGCCAGCAGTTTCGGACAGGGGGCCGGCAATGAGCAGTTCTTC,CASSFGQGAGNEQFF
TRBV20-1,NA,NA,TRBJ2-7,TGCAGTGCTAGTTCTGAATACGAGCAGTACTTC,CSASSEYEQYF
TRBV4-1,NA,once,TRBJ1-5,TGCGCCAGCAGCCAAGGAGGGGTACGGGATCAGCCCCAGCATTTT,CASSQGGVRDQPQHF